This T cell receptor beta chain originates from a study of T cell responses to AZD1222 COVID-19 vaccine. Second-dose schedules of about 4 or about 12 weeks were combined. The CDR3 has 13 amino acids. V shed 3 bases, J shed 7 bases, and the junction held 2 bases outside the gene matches. CDR1 is LNHDA, CDR2 SQIVND, per germline (reference sequence). Generated by immunoSEQ multiplex PCR, the TCRdb table keeps only in-frame clones and is missing some. The sample has about 74,000 clones; around 93% are singletons. The study's findings and limits: Repertoires were collected only later (after the peak T cell response had occurred). Unmutated variant regions are reportedly the target of nearly half of TCRs that are spike-specific.

Comment on this clone: Its antigen remains unidentified.

The chain joins TRBV19 to TRBJ1-4; 7 bases map to TRBD1. This receptor was identified in an adult who received the AZD1222 COVID-19 vaccine. Sequencing was performed on peripheral blood, taken 28 days after the second AZD1222 dose. The DNA of the CDR3 is TGTGCCAGTAGTATGAACAGGGGTGAAAAACTGTTTTTT. Its translation: CASSMNRGEKLFF.